The following is a T cell receptor beta chain sequence with its context. CDR1 and CDR2 from the germline V gene are KGHSH and LQKENI. The CDR3 runs 17 residues. V was cut by 4 bases and J by 0 bases, with 13 bases left in between. This sample was taken from a study of blood T cell repertoires in COVID-19. Study context: Acute and convalescent COVID-19 samples came from the United States, Italy and Spain. Sample material is recorded as cDNA or gDNA derived from T cells, B-cell-depleted T cells, or PBMCs.

In the authors' workflow: How many nucleated cells were present was estimated from reference gene primer amplification. Generated by immunoSEQ multiplex PCR, the TCRdb table keeps only in-frame clones and is missing some. Clone size and the V and J calls come from that table; the DNA yielded D and trimming. The repertoire holds approximately 70,000 clones, with roughly 86% as singletons. The J gene is TRBJ1-6, the V gene TRBV18; D call uncertain. The sequencing sample was made of peripheral blood. The clonotype comes from a woman between 50 and 59 years old with acute or convalescent COVID-19. CDR3 sequence reads: CASSRDPGSSYNSPLHF. CDR3 nucleotide sequence: TGTGCCAGCTCACGAGATCCCGGGAGCTCCTATAATTCACCCCTCCACTTT.